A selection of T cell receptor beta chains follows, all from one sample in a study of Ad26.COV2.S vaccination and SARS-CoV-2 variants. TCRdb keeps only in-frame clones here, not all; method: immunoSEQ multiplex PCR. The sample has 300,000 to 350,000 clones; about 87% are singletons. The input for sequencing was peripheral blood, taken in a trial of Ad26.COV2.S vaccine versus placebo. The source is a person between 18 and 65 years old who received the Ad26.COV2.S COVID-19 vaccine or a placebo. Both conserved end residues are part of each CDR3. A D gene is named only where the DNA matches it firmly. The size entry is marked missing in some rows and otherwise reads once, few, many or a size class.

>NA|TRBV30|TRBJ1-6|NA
TGTGCCTGGAGTGTACCGAGACAGTTTAATTCACCCCTCCACTTT
CAWSVPRQFNSPLHF
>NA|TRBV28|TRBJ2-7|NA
TGTGCCAGCAGTTTATCGGCTTACGAGCAGTACTTC
CASSLSAYEQYF
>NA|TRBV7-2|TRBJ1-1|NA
TGTGCCAGCAGCTCCACCCTCGCCCGGAACACTGAAGCTTTCTTT
CASSSTLARNTEAFF
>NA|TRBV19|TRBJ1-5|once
TGTGCCACTCGTACAGGGAATCAGCCCCAGCATTTT
CATRTGNQPQHF
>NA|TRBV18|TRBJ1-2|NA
TGTGCCAGCTCACCTCCCCTGGGTTATTCTAACTATGGCTACACCTTC
CASSPPLGYSNYGYTF
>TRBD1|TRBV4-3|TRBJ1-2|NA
TGCGCCAGCAGCCAGCGGGACAGGGACCCCTATGGCTACACCTTC
CASSQRDRDPYGYTF
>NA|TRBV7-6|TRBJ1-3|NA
TGTGCCAGCAGCTTAGGTGTACACAGGAACACCATATATTTT
CASSLGVHRNTIYF
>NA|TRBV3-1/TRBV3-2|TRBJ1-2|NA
TGTGCCAGCAGCCAAGAGTATGGCTACACCTTC
CASSQEYGYTF
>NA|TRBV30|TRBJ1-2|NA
TGTGCCTGGAGTTGGGAAGGCTATGGCTACACCTTC
CAWSWEGYGYTF
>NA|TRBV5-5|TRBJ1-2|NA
TGTGCCAGCAGCGAAGGACTTAACTATGGCTACACCTTC
CASSEGLNYGYTF
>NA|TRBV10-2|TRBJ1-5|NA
TGCGCCAGCAAAGTGGAGGGCGGTAGCAATCAGCCCCAGCATTTT
CASKVEGGSNQPQHF
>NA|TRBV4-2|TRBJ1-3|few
TGTGCCAGCAGCGGACTAGGGACGGACTCTGGAAACACCATATATTTT
CASSGLGTDSGNTIYF
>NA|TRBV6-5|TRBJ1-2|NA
TGTGCCAGCAGTTGGGCAGAGGGTAACTATGGCTACACCTTC
CASSWAEGNYGYTF
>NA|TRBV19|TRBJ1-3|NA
TGTGCCAGTAGTACGGCCAAGTCTGGAAACACCATATATTTT
CASSTAKSGNTIYF
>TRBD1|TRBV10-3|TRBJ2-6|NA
TGTGCCATCAGTGCGTTTCGGGACAGCTCTGGGGCCAACGTCCTGACTTTC
CAISAFRDSSGANVLTF
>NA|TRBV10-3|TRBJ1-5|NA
TGTGCCATCAGTGAGTCTGGCGAAAATCAGCCCCAGCATTTT
CAISESGENQPQHF
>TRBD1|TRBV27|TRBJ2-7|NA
TGTGCCAGCAGTCTGACAGGGGGAAACTACGAGCAGTACTTC
CASSLTGGNYEQYF
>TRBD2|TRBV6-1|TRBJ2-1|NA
TGTGCCAGCAGTAAAGGGTTCATAGCGGGAGTTGCAAATGAGCAGTTCTTC
CASSKGFIAGVANEQFF
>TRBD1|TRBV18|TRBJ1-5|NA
TGTGCCAGCTCACTGGGACAGGAGAAACAGCCCCAGCATTTT
CASSLGQEKQPQHF
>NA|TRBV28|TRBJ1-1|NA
TGTGCCACTGCGAGGTTTGGTGAAGCTTTCTTT
CATARFGEAFF
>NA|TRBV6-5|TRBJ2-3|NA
TGTGCCAGCAGTTATACGAGGGTGGGGCCAGATACGCAGTATTTT
CASSYTRVGPDTQYF
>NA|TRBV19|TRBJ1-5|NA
TGTGCCAGTAGTACCGGACCGAGATATCAGCCCCAGCATTTT
CASSTGPRYQPQHF
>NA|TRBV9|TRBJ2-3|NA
TGTGCCAGCAGCGCGGGTGGCCCAGATACGCAGTATTTT
CASSAGGPDTQYF
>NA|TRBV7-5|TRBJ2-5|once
TGTGCCAGAAGCTTAACGGGACAAGAGACCCAGTACTTC
CARSLTGQETQYF
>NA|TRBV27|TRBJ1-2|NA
TGTGCCAGCAGTTTGGGGGGGGCCTATGGCTACACCTTC
CASSLGGAYGYTF
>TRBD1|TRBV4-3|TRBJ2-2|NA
TGCGCCAGCAGCCAAGATGCCAGGGGGCCCGGGGAGCTGTTTTTT
CASSQDARGPGELFF
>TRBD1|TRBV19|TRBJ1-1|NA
TGTGCCAGTAGTATCCACCCGACGGGACAGGGGATGAGCACTGAAGCTTTCTTT
CASSIHPTGQGMSTEAFF
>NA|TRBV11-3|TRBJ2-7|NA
TGTGCCAGCAGCTTAGGAGTTTCCTCCTACGAGCAGTACTTC
CASSLGVSSYEQYF
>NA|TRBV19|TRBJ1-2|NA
TGTGCCAGTACGACAGTTGCGTTTAGTGGCTACACCTTC
CASTTVAFSGYTF
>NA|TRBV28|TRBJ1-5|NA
TGTGCCAGCAGCTACTCTCGGCAGCTCAATCAGCCCCAGCATTTT
CASSYSRQLNQPQHF
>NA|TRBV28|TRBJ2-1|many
TGTGCCAGCAGTTTACAGACAGCCATGGACGGAACTTACAATGAGCAGTTCTTC
CASSLQTAMDGTYNEQFF
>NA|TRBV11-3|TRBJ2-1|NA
TGTGCCAGCAGCCCCAGTGAGTACAATGAGCAGTTCTTC
CASSPSEYNEQFF
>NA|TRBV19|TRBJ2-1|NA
TGTGCCAGTAGTATAGTCCGCGGGTCCGAAGAGCAGTTCTTC
CASSIVRGSEEQFF
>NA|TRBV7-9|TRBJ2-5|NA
TGTGCCAGCAGCTCCGACAGGAAAGAGACCCAGTACTTC
CASSSDRKETQYF
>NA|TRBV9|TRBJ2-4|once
TGTGCCAGCAGCGTAGCTACTGGACCAAAAAACATTCAGTACTTC
CASSVATGPKNIQYF
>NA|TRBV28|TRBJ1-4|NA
TGTGCCAGCAGTGGGGCGGTTGCAACTAATGAAAAACTGTTTTTT
CASSGAVATNEKLFF
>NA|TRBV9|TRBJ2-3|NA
TGTGCCAGCAGCTTCAGGGACCCCACAGATACGCAGTATTTT
CASSFRDPTDTQYF
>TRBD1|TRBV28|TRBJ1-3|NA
TGTGCCAGCAGTGCCCAGGGGGATGGAAACACCATATATTTT
CASSAQGDGNTIYF
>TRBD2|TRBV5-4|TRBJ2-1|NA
TGTGCCAGCAGCTTGGGCAGCGGGAGGGCGGGCAATGAGCAGTTCTTC
CASSLGSGRAGNEQFF
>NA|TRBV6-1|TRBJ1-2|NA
TGTGCCAGCAGTGAACACCAGTCTAACTATGGCTACACCTTC
CASSEHQSNYGYTF
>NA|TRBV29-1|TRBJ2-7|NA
TGCAGCGTTGAGGGCTGGCATTTTGATTTTTACGAGCAGTACTTC
CSVEGWHFDFYEQYF
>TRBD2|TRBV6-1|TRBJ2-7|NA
TGTGCCAGCAGTGAATATTTTAGCGGGCACGGGCAGTACTTC
CASSEYFSGHGQYF
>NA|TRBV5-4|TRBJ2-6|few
TGTGCCAGCAGCCCACCCGGACAGCCAAACTCTGGGGCCAACGTCCTGACTTTC
CASSPPGQPNSGANVLTF
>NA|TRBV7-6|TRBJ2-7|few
TGTGCCAGCAGCTTCGGAACGGGGACGGACGAGCAGTACTTC
CASSFGTGTDEQYF
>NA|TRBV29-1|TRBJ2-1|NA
TGCAGCGTTCCGTTCGGAAGCTCCTACAATGAGCAGTTCTTC
CSVPFGSSYNEQFF